Listed here are 24 T cell receptor beta chains from one sample, sequenced in a study of cytomegalovirus exposure and HLA in healthy donors. Primers for the PCR totalled 60 Vbeta and 13 Jbeta. The table came from immunoSEQ multiplex PCR; TCRdb's copy has only in-frame clones and leaves some out. The sample yields some 120,000 clones, 70% to 85% seen once. Sequenced sample: PBMCs. The origin of the receptors is a man aged 18 to 35 in good health and CMV-seronegative.

This clone has a handful of counts. This sample includes further DNA sequences coding for the same CDR3. The CDR3 nucleotides are TGTGCCAGTAGTATAGATCTATGGGGCCTCTATGGCTACACCTTC. Translated: CASSIDLWGLYGYTF. The chain is built from TRBV19 and TRBJ1-2, with D possibly matching TRBD1 (5 bases). V gave up 0 bases and J gave up 4 bases, with 12 bases separating them. This CDR3 spans 15 amino acids. Germline V lookup: CDR1 LNHDA, CDR2 SQIVND (reference sequence).

The V gene is TRBV5-1, the J gene TRBJ1-3, with TRBD1 identical over 10 bases. The V gene's germline CDR1 is SGHRS and CDR2 YFSETQ. The CDR3 consists of 16 residues. With V trimmed by 1 base and J by 4 bases, 5 bases remained unmatched. In nucleotides, the CDR3 is TGCGCCAGCAGCTTGCGACAGGGGGCGAAGGGAAACACCATATATTTT. It codes for CASSLRQGAKGNTIYF.

The rearrangement links TRBV4-3 to TRBJ1-2; D is possibly TRBD1 (6 bases). This CDR3 is built from 17 residues. CDR1 is LGHNA and CDR2 is YSLEER in the germline V gene. V was shortened by 1 base and J by 5 bases, with 20 bases between the two germline ends. The CDR3 nucleotides are TGCGCCAGCAGCCAAGGGGGGGGAGGGGGGCTTAAATATGGCTACACCTTC. This translates into CASSQGGGGGLKYGYTF.

This clone was seen only a few times. The chain joins TRBV2 to TRBJ2-7, with D hard to call. V was clipped by 7 bases and J by 7 bases, with 8 bases between them. The CDR3 is 10 residues long. From germline, CDR1 is SNHLY and CDR2 FYNNEI. The CDR3 DNA reads TGTGCCAGCATGACGAGGGAGCAGTACTTC. This sequence encodes CASMTREQYF.

The CDR3 reads CASSQPRGPPMNTEAFF. CDR3 sequence (DNA): TGTGCCAGCAGTCAGCCCAGGGGGCCTCCGATGAACACTGAAGCTTTCTTT. This rearrangement joins TRBV5-8 to TRBJ1-1, with TRBD1 matching 8 bases. CDR3 length: 17 amino acids. CDR1 is SGHTS, CDR2 YDEGEE, per germline. The V and J ends lost 5 bases and 0 bases, in that order; junction bases with no gene match: 12.

V and J are TRBV5-1 and TRBJ1-2; 7 bases fit TRBD1. The CDR3 is 15 residues long. V gave up 0 bases and J gave up 5 bases; unmatched junction bases: 7. Germline V lookup: CDR1 SGHRS, CDR2 YFSETQ. DNA of the CDR3: TGCGCCAGCAGCTTGGAGAGGGGGCGATATTATGGCTACACCTTC. As protein: CASSLERGRYYGYTF.

This clone was seen just once. The V call is TRBV11-2, the J call TRBJ2-5, with D maybe TRBD2 (6 bases). V was shortened by 1 base and J by 11 bases, with 14 bases between the two germline ends. The germline V gene encodes CDR1 SGHAT and CDR2 FQNNGV. The CDR3 length is 13 residues. CDR3: CASSLGRFREQYF. CDR3 sequence (DNA): TGTGCCAGCAGCTTAGGACGCTTTCGGGAGCAGTACTTC.

J is TRBJ2-3 and V is TRBV19; 7 bases line up with TRBD2. The CDR3 loop spans 13 amino acids. V shed 5 bases and J 7 bases; nucleotides not matched to a gene: 6. Germline V gives CDR1 LNHDA, CDR2 SQIVND (reference sequence). CDR3 DNA: TGTGCCAGTAGTGCCAGGACTAGAAATACGCAGTATTTT. Translation gives CASSARTRNTQYF.

This chain connects TRBV6-5 to TRBJ2-7; TRBD1 agrees at 8 bases. The CDR3 has 13 amino acids. V lost 5 bases to trimming and J lost 6 bases; unmatched junction nucleotides: 6. Germline loops: CDR1 MNHEY, CDR2 SVGAGI. DNA for the CDR3: TGTGCCAGCAGTCCCCGGGACAGGAGCGAGCAGTACTTC. Protein sequence: CASSPRDRSEQYF.

The chain couples TRBV25-1 to TRBJ1-4, with D possibly matching TRBD1 (6 bases). The V gene lost 3 bases and the J gene lost 3 bases, with 14 bases spanning the gap. Germline CDR1 MGHDK, CDR2 SYGVNS. The length of the CDR3 is 16 residues. CDR3 loop: CASSDGPTGSNEKLFF. In nucleotides, the CDR3 is TGTGCCAGCAGTGACGGTCCGACAGGATCTAATGAAAAACTGTTTTTT. The full variable domain, its missing parts supplied by reference TRBV25-1 and TRBJ1-4, is EADIYQTPRYLVIGTGKKITLECSQTMGHDKMYWYQQDPGMELHLIHYSYGVNSTEKGDLSSESTVSRIRTEHFPLTLESARPSHTSQYLCASSDGPTGSNEKLFFGSGTQLSVL.

This chain joins TRBV13 and TRBJ2-2, with TRBD1 matching 7 bases. V was pared by 4 bases and J by 1 base, with 3 bases of the junction left unmatched. From germline, CDR1 is PRHDT and CDR2 FYEKMQ (reference sequence). The CDR3 spans 15 residues. CDR3 DNA sequence: TGTGCCAGCAGCTATGGACAGGTGAACACCGGGGAGCTGTTTTTT. This codes for CASSYGQVNTGELFF.

The V gene is TRBV29-1, the J gene TRBJ1-2; TRBD1 is a possible D gene (6 bases). Trimming left V 5 bases short and J 5 bases short, with 18 bases between. Germline V gives CDR1 SQVTM, CDR2 ANQGSEA. This CDR3 has 14 residues. The CDR3 nucleotides are TGCAGCGTTTCTGGGGGGGCCTTTGGGTATGGCTACACCTTC. Translated, it gives CSVSGGAFGYGYTF.

This clone was seen once. In DNA, the CDR3 is TGTGCCAGCAGCACCCAGGGACAGGTCGGGATTTCACCCCTCCACTTT. Translating gives CASSTQGQVGISPLHF. This sequence joins TRBV5-5 and TRBJ1-6; 8 bases are shared with TRBD1. Germline V gene lookup returns CDR1 SGHKS and CDR2 YYEKEE (reference sequence). Losses at the gene ends were 4 bases for V and 9 bases for J; bases not matched to a gene: 12. The CDR3 consists of 16 residues.

The V gene is TRBV7-2, the J gene TRBJ1-1; unclear D gene. V dropped 1 base and J dropped 4 bases, with 7 bases sitting between them. This CDR3 has 13 residues. Germline V CDR1 and CDR2: SGHTA, FQGNSA. CDR3 sequence (DNA): TGTGCCAGCAGCTTAGATTCCGTCACTGAAGCTTTCTTT. This codes for CASSLDSVTEAFF.

The chain carries TRBV6-5 and TRBJ1-1, with TRBD1 matching 9 bases. Trimming removed 6 bases from V and 4 bases from J; junction bases left unmatched: 3. Per germline, CDR1 MNHEY and CDR2 SVGAGI. The CDR3 extends over 13 amino acids. The CDR3 sequence: CASRMDRGTEAFF. Here the CDR3 DNA reads TGTGCCAGCAGGATGGACAGGGGCACTGAAGCTTTCTTT.

The genes are TRBV19 and TRBJ1-5; D might be TRBD1 (6 bases). There are 19 residues in the CDR3. CDR1 is LNHDA and CDR2 is SQIVND in the germline V gene (reference sequence). Trimming pared 0 bases from V and 5 bases from J, leaving 23 bases between. CDR3 sequence: CASSIDLSRAGEWHQPQHF. The CDR3 DNA follows: TGTGCCAGTAGTATAGATCTATCCCGGGCAGGGGAGTGGCATCAGCCCCAGCATTTT.

This chain joins TRBV2 and TRBJ1-5, with TRBD1 matching 7 bases. Germline values: CDR1 SNHLY, CDR2 FYNNEI. V lost 4 bases, J lost 7 bases, and 7 bases stayed unmatched. The CDR3 loop spans 14 amino acids. CDR3: CASSAGTEGQPQHF. In DNA, the CDR3 is TGTGCCAGCAGTGCCGGGACAGAAGGCCAGCCCCAGCATTTT.

V and J are TRBV5-8 and TRBJ1-5, with D possibly being TRBD1 (6 bases). CDR1 is SGHTS, CDR2 YDEGEE, per germline. The length of the CDR3 is 17 residues. Trimming cost V 0 bases and J 5 bases, with 18 bases left between them. CDR3 residues: CASSLVGRGRLDQPQHF. CDR3 DNA sequence: TGTGCCAGCAGCTTGGTTGGGCGGGGGCGTTTGGATCAGCCCCAGCATTTT.

This chain links TRBV5-1 with TRBJ1-5, with D possibly matching TRBD1 (6 bases). CDR3 size: 15 residues. Germline V gene lookup returns CDR1 SGHRS and CDR2 YFSETQ. With 3 bases removed from V and 3 bases from J, the gap between germline ends came to 13 bases. CDR3 sequence: CASSSTGQTNQPQHF. The CDR3 DNA reads as TGCGCCAGCAGCTCGACCGGACAGACCAATCAGCCCCAGCATTTT. The whole variable domain, remainder taken from reference TRBV5-1 and TRBJ1-5, is KAGVTQTPRYLIKTRGQQVTLSCSPISGHRSVSWYQQTPGQGLQFLFEYFSETQRNKGNFPGRFSGRQFSNSRSEMNVSTLELGDSALYLCASSSTGQTNQPQHFGDGTRLSIL.

The chain employs TRBV21-1 and TRBJ2-1; TRBD2 reflects the table's D call only, with no check against the DNA. TRBV21-1 is labeled a pseudogene. CDR3 length: 14 amino acids. CDR3 sequence reads: CASSRGEGYNEQFF. The CDR3 DNA is TGTGCCAGCAGCAGGGGAGAGGGCTACAATGAGCAGTTCTTC.

Concerning this clone: Different DNA sequences within this sample yield the same CDR3. V and J are TRBV9 and TRBJ1-2; 8 nucleotides align to TRBD1. The V segment lost 4 bases and the J segment 6 bases; nucleotides outside the gene matches: 8. Germline assignment: CDR1 SGDLS and CDR2 YYNGEE. The CDR3 contains 14 residues. The CDR3 DNA reads TGTGCCAGCAGCCCAAAGGACAGGGCGAATGGCTACACCTTC. Protein: CASSPKDRANGYTF.

This chain connects TRBV10-3 to TRBJ1-1; no clear D gene. Germline V CDR1 and CDR2: ENHRY, SYGVKD. V lost 0 bases and J lost 1, with 9 bases in between. The CDR3 runs 15 residues. CDR3 in amino acids: CAISESKGENTEAFF. CDR3 coding DNA: TGTGCCATCAGTGAGTCAAAGGGAGAGAACACTGAAGCTTTCTTT.

The chain carries TRBV5-1 and TRBJ1-1, with D possibly TRBD1 on 6 matching bases. The CDR3 covers 13 residues. From germline, CDR1 is SGHRS and CDR2 YFSETQ. V was trimmed by 4 bases and J by 9 bases, leaving 16 bases between them. CDR3 in DNA: TGCGCCAGCAGCCAACCGGACAGTTCCAAAGCTTTCTTT. Translating it yields CASSQPDSSKAFF.

The chain uses TRBV27 and TRBJ2-3; D perhaps matches TRBD1 (6 bases). Per the germline V gene, CDR1 is MNHEY and CDR2 is SMNVEV (reference sequence). V was cut by 5 bases and J by 7 bases, with 13 bases left in between. CDR3 length: 13 residues. CDR3 sequence (DNA): TGTGCCAGCAGTATCCAAACAGGGAATACGCAGTATTTT. This sequence encodes CASSIQTGNTQYF.